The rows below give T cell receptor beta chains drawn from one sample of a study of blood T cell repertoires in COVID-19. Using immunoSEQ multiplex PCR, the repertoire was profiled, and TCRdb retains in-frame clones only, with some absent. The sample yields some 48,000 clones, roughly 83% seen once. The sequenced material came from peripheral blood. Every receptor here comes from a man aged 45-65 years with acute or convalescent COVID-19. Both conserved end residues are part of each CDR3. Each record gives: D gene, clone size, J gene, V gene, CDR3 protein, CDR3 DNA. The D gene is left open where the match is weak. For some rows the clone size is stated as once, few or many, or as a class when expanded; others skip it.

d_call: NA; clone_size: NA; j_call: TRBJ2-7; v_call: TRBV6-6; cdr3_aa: CASSYSSEYEQYF; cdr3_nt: TGTGCCAGCAGTTACTCATCCGAGTACGAGCAGTACTTC
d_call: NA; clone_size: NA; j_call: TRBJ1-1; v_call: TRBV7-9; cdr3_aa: CASSPQTVEAFF; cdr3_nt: TGTGCCAGCAGCCCCCAGACTGTTGAAGCTTTCTTT
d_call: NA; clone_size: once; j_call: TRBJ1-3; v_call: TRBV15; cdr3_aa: CATSRGGLFSGNTIYF; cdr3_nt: TGTGCCACCAGCAGAGGCGGACTGTTCTCTGGAAACACCATATATTTT
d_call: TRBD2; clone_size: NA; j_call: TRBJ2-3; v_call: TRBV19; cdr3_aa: CASSIGGGPSTDTQYF; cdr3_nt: TGTGCCAGTAGTATCGGGGGGGGCCCGAGCACAGATACGCAGTATTTT
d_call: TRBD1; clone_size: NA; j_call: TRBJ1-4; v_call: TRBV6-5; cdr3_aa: CASTRDRVNEKLFF; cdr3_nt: TGTGCCAGCACCCGGGACAGAGTTAATGAAAAACTGTTTTTT
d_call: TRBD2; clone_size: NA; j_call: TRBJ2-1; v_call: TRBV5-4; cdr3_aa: CASSLGSGGYNEQFF; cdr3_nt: TGTGCCAGCAGCTTAGGTAGCGGGGGGTACAATGAGCAGTTCTTC
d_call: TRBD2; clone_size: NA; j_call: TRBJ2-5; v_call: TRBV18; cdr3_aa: CASSPGLAGRVQETQYF; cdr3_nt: TGTGCCAGCTCACCGGGACTAGCGGGAAGGGTCCAAGAGACCCAGTACTTC
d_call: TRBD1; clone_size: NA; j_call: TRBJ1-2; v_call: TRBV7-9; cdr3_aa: CASSLEDRGNYGYTF; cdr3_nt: TGTGCCAGCAGCTTGGAGGACAGGGGTAACTATGGCTACACCTTC
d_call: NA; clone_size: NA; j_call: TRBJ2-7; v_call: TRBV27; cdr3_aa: CASSLGGGYEQYF; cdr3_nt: TGTGCCAGCAGTTTAGGGGGAGGCTACGAGCAGTACTTC
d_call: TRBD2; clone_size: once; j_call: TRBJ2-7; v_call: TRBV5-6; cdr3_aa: CASSLGVAGGYEQYF; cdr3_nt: TGTGCCAGCAGCTTGGGGGTAGCGGGAGGGTACGAGCAGTACTTC